This T cell receptor beta chain comes out of a study of technical replicates of blood from a handful of donors. Sequencing used immunoSEQ multiplex PCR; TCRdb keeps in-frame clones, though not all of them. Here the sample spans about 93,000 clones, roughly 96% being singletons. The CDR3 is 16 residues long. V lost 1 base to trimming and J lost 6 bases, with 17 bases between them. Per the germline V gene, CDR1 is MGHRA and CDR2 is YSYEKL. The clonotype originates from a human donor in good health. The gene calls are TRBV4-1 and TRBJ2-3, with D uncertain. The specimen was T cells isolated from PBMCs. CDR3 sequence (DNA): TGCGCCAGCAGCCAAGGCCCAAACACTATCCATGATACGCAGTATTTT. It encodes CASSQGPNTIHDTQYF.